These 22 T cell receptor beta chains came from one sample sequenced in a study of T cell repertoires in aging, cancer and after chemotherapy. TCR beta rearrangements were amplified from peripheral blood genomic DNA. A mixed TRB-A/B primer pool amplified rearranged TRB by multiplex touch-down PCR. TCRdb processed the multiplex PCR reads anew with MiXCR; each CDR3 protein has one entry. The profile shows more than 2,500 distinct CDR3 sequences, around 30% of them singletons. The sequenced material came from blood. All receptors come from a human donor in good health.

This clonotype was recorded a few times. The rearrangement uses TRBV6-2 or TRBV6-3 and TRBJ1-2; 10 positions agree with TRBD1. V shed 5 bases and J 8 bases; nucleotides not matched to a gene: 11. The length of the CDR3 is 15 residues. In germline, CDR1 is MNHEY, CDR2 SVGEGT. CDR3 protein: CASSTRRQGARGYTF. The CDR3 DNA reads TGTGCCAGCAGTACCCGTCGACAGGGGGCGAGAGGCTACACCTTC.

V gene TRBV4-1 combines with J gene TRBJ1-2; tentative D call: TRBD1 (6 bases). Germline CDR1 MGHRA, CDR2 YSYEKL. V dropped 0 bases and J dropped 8 bases, with 13 bases sitting between them. This CDR3 has 14 residues. The CDR3, as DNA: TGCGCCAGCAGCCAAGACTTTGGGGGGCGCGGCTACACCTTC. Protein product: CASSQDFGGRGYTF.

The rearrangement uses TRBV6-5 and TRBJ1-2, with TRBD1 matching over 9 bases. The CDR3 length is 12 residues. The germline V gene encodes CDR1 MNHEY and CDR2 SVGAGI. V was pared by 4 bases and J by 8 bases, with 2 bases of the junction left unmatched. In nucleotides, the CDR3 is TGTGCCAGCAGTTCCGGGACAGGGGGCTACACCTTC. Translating gives CASSSGTGGYTF.

This clonotype qualifies as medium-sized. V and J are TRBV6-2 or TRBV6-3 and TRBJ2-7; maybe TRBD1 (8 bases). Germline assignment: CDR1 MNHEY and CDR2 SVGEGT. This CDR3 comprises 15 residues. V lost 4 bases and J lost 3, with 16 bases in between. The CDR3 protein is CASSLDREGVYEQYF. CDR3 nucleotides: TGTGCCAGCAGTTTGGACAGGGAGGGTGTCTACGAGCAGTACTTC.

The chain links TRBV20-1 to TRBJ1-1; a weak D match, TRBD1 (5 bases). Germline V gives CDR1 DFQATT, CDR2 SNEGSKA (reference sequence). V was cut by 0 bases and J by 6 bases, with 17 bases left in between. There are 15 residues in the CDR3. CDR3 DNA: TGCAGTGCTAGAGATGCGGGGCGGGGAGGCGCTGAAGCTTTCTTT. Protein sequence: CSARDAGRGGAEAFF.

This clonotype is medium-sized within its sample. The chain is built from TRBV19 and TRBJ2-1; 8 nucleotides match TRBD2. V lost 0 bases, J lost 4 bases, and 8 bases stayed unmatched. The CDR3 runs to 17 residues. From germline, CDR1 is LNHDA and CDR2 SQIVND (reference sequence). The CDR3 here is CASSIDLASGQYNEQFF. CDR3 bases: TGTGCCAGTAGTATAGATCTGGCTAGCGGGCAGTACAATGAGCAGTTCTTC.

This chain uses TRBV12-3 or TRBV12-4 with TRBJ1-1; possible D gene TRBD1, 6 bases. The length of the CDR3 is 14 residues. V lost 5 bases and J 0 bases, leaving 10 bases between the germline ends. In DNA form, the CDR3 reads TGTGCCAGCAGTGACAGGTTTATGAACACTGAAGCTTTCTTT. It codes for CASSDRFMNTEAFF.

This clonotype showed up just a few times. The rearrangement links TRBV20-1 to TRBJ1-5; D not resolved. The CDR3 is 15 amino acids. Germline V lookup: CDR1 DFQATT, CDR2 SNEGSKA (reference sequence). Trimming shortened V by 1 base and J by 2 bases, and 12 bases separated the two germline ends. In nucleotides, the CDR3 is TGCAGTGCTAGAGTGTCCAGGAAGGGCAATCAGCCCCAGCATTTT. Its translation: CSARVSRKGNQPQHF.

This clonotype is medium-sized by share. This chain joins TRBV20-1 and TRBJ2-7, with D possibly matching TRBD1 (5 bases). V was shortened by 6 bases and J by 4 bases, with 16 bases between the two germline ends. The V gene's germline CDR1 is DFQATT and CDR2 SNEGSKA (reference sequence). The CDR3 has 13 amino acids. CDR3 sequence: CSAREVFGYEQYF. Written as DNA, the CDR3 is TGCAGTGCCAGGGAAGTCTTTGGGTACGAGCAGTACTTC.

The CDR3 region is CASSEEGGGADYGYTF. CDR3 nucleotides: TGTGCCAGCAGTGAAGAGGGAGGGGGCGCCGACTATGGCTACACCTTC. The chain combines TRBV6-1 with TRBJ1-2, with 7 bases that match TRBD1. V dropped 1 base and J dropped 3; count of bases not matched to a gene: 8. The CDR3 covers 16 residues. CDR1 and CDR2 (germline): MNHNS, SASEGT.

This clonotype was seen only a few times. J is TRBJ1-6 and V is TRBV5-1; D gene uncertain. This CDR3 is 15 amino acids long. CDR1 SGHRS and CDR2 YFSETQ come from the germline V gene. With 0 bases removed from V and 7 bases from J, the gap between germline ends came to 11 bases. CDR3 DNA sequence: TGCGCCAGCAGCTTGGCCAACCCAGAAAATTCACCCCTCCACTTT. This codes for CASSLANPENSPLHF.

This rearrangement joins TRBV4-2 to TRBJ1-2; D may be TRBD1 (6 bases). CDR1 is LGHNA and CDR2 is YNFKEQ in the germline V gene. The CDR3 loop spans 17 amino acids. Trimming took 3 bases from V and 0 from J, leaving 17 bases between them. CDR3 residues: CASSQSPSRGSNYGYTF. CDR3 bases: TGTGCCAGCAGCCAGTCCCCGAGCAGGGGATCTAACTATGGCTACACCTTC.

The genes are TRBV14 and TRBJ2-7; possible D gene TRBD2, 6 bases. V gave up 8 bases and J gave up 2 bases, with 10 bases separating them. The CDR3 is made up of 12 amino acids. CDR1 and CDR2 from the germline V gene are SGHDN and FVKESK. CDR3 in amino acids: CASAGIPYEQYF. The CDR3 nucleotides are TGTGCCAGCGCGGGAATTCCCTACGAGCAGTACTTC.

This clonotype counts as medium-sized. The V call is TRBV6-4, the J call TRBJ2-1; 7 nucleotides align to TRBD2. This CDR3 region has 16 residues. Germline CDR1 reads MRHNA; CDR2 reads SNTAGT. V lost 2 bases to trimming and J lost 5 bases; unmatched junction nucleotides: 9. The CDR3 region is CASSDAAGEGHNEQFF. CDR3 DNA: TGTGCCAGCAGTGACGCGGCGGGGGAGGGGCACAATGAGCAGTTCTTC.

In this sample, this clonotype is medium-sized. This sequence joins TRBV30 and TRBJ1-3; no clear D. Germline-derived CDR1 and CDR2 are GTSNPN and SVGIG (reference sequence). The CDR3 extends over 13 amino acids. Trimming took 1 base from V and 2 from J, leaving 6 bases between them. CDR3 sequence (DNA): TGTGCCTGGAGTGGGGAGACTGGAAACACCATATATTTT. Translated: CAWSGETGNTIYF.

This clonotype ranks as medium-sized (0.01 to 0.1%). The chain has TRBV6-5 and TRBJ1-4, with 9 bases lining up with TRBD1. Trimming at V came to 6 bases and at J to 8 bases, leaving 13 bases not matched to a gene. The CDR3 sequence is 16 residues long. Per the germline V gene, CDR1 is MNHEY and CDR2 is SVGAGI. This CDR3 is CASRSPTGTGSEKLFF. The DNA of the CDR3 is TGTGCCAGCAGGTCACCTACCGGGACAGGGTCAGAAAAACTGTTTTTT.

This clonotype is judged medium-sized. The V call is TRBV20-1, the J call TRBJ2-1; 13 bases are a match to TRBD2. J gave up 4 bases and V 6 bases, and 3 bases lay outside the gene matches. Germline CDR1 DFQATT, CDR2 SNEGSKA (reference sequence). The CDR3 has 14 amino acids. CDR3 coding DNA: TGCAGTGCCGGACTAGCGGGGGATTACAATGAGCAGTTCTTC. This codes for CSAGLAGDYNEQFF.

In regard to this clonotype: This sequence may be a read error, since a much larger clone differs from it by one base. J is TRBJ2-1 and V is TRBV6-4; D may be TRBD2 (5 bases). From germline, CDR1 is MRHNA and CDR2 SNTAGT. This CDR3 spans 15 amino acids. CDR3 sequence reads: CARSEGSGSYNEQFF. CDR3 DNA sequence: TGTGCCAGAAGTGAAGGGAGCGGCTCCTACAATGAGCAGTTCTTC.

By share of the sample, this clonotype is medium-sized. The V gene is TRBV12-3 or TRBV12-4, the J gene TRBJ1-1, with 11 bases lining up with TRBD1. CDR3 length: 15 residues. With V trimmed by 6 bases and J by 1 base, 4 bases remained unmatched. The CDR3 protein is CASRRTGGRNTEAFF. The CDR3 DNA is TGTGCCAGCAGGCGGACAGGGGGCAGGAACACTGAAGCTTTCTTT.

By its share, this clonotype is medium-sized. This rearrangement joins TRBV6-1 to TRBJ2-5; D remains unclear. CDR1 and CDR2 from the germline V gene are MNHNS and SASEGT. V shed 2 bases and J shed 5 bases, with 18 bases lying between them. This CDR3 contains 16 residues. CDR3: CASSESIVGFGETQYF. The CDR3 DNA reads TGTGCCAGCAGTGAAAGTATTGTCGGGTTTGGGGAGACCCAGTACTTC.

In DNA form, the CDR3 reads TGTGCCACCAGCAGCCCCCGGGGTAGCGGGTACCACCAAGAGACCCAGTACTTC. Protein product: CATSSPRGSGYHQETQYF. The chain is built from TRBV15 and TRBJ2-5; 7 positions agree with TRBD2. Germline trimming cut 3 bases from V and 0 bases from J; bases unmatched to any gene: 13. Germline CDR1 reads LNHNV; CDR2 reads YYDKDF (reference sequence). The CDR3 spans 18 residues.

The chain couples TRBV9 to TRBJ2-5; 8 bases agree with TRBD1. This CDR3 spans 15 amino acids. CDR1 is SGDLS and CDR2 is YYNGEE in the germline V gene. J gave up 4 bases and V 3 bases, and 8 bases lay outside the gene matches. In nucleotides, the CDR3 is TGTGCCAGCAGCGGACAGGGGTTGGGAGGAGAGACCCAGTACTTC. It translates to CASSGQGLGGETQYF.